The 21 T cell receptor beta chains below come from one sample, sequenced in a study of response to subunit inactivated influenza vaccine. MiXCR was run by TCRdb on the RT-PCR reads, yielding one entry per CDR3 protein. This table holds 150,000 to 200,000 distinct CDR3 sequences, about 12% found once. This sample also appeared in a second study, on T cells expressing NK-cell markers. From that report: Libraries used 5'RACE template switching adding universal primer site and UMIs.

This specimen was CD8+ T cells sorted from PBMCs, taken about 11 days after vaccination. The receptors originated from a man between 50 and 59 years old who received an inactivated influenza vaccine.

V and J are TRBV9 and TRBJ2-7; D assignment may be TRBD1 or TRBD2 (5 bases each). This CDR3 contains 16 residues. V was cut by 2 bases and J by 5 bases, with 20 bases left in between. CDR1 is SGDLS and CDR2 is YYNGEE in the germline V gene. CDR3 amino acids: CASSVGHGTPRDEQYF. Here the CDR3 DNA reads TGTGCCAGCAGCGTGGGTCATGGGACCCCGAGGGACGAGCAGTACTTC.

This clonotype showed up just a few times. CDR3 amino acids: CATSGRTPGEKLFF. The CDR3, as DNA: TGTGCCACCAGCGGGCGGACCCCCGGGGAAAAACTGTTTTTT. The chain combines TRBV15 with TRBJ1-4; D uncertain. Trimming took 5 bases from V and 8 from J, leaving 15 bases between them. The CDR3 is 14 amino acids. Germline CDR1 and CDR2: LNHNV and YYDKDF (reference sequence).

The CDR3 sequence: CAWSVLGEKLFF. CDR3 bases: TGTGCCTGGAGTGTACTCGGGGAAAAACTGTTTTTT. The chain combines TRBV30 with TRBJ1-4; no definite D call. V lost 0 bases and J lost 8, with 7 bases in between. CDR3 length: 12 residues. CDR1 is GTSNPN and CDR2 is SVGIG in the germline V gene (reference sequence). The full variable domain, in which reference TRBV30 and TRBJ1-4 provide the parts outside the CDR3, is SQTIHQWPATLVQPVGSPLSLECTVEGTSNPNLYWYRQAAGRGLQLLFYSVGIGQISSEVPQNLSASRPQDRQFILSSKKLLLSDSGFYLCAWSVLGEKLFFGSGTQLSVL.

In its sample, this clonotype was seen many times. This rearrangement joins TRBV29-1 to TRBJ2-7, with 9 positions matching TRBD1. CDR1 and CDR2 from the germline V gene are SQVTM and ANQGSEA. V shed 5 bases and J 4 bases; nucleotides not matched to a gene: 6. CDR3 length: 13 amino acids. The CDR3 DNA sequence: TGCAGCGTTTCCGGGACAGGGCGGTACGAGCAGTACTTC. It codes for CSVSGTGRYEQYF.

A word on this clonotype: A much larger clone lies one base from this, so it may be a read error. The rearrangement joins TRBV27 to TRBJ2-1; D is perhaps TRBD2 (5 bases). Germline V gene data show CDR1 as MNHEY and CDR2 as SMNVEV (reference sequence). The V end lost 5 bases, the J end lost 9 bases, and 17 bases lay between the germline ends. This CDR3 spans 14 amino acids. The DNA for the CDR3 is TGTGCCAGCAGTCCTTCGACTGCGGGCGCTGAGCAGTTCTTC. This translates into CASSPSTAGAEQFF.

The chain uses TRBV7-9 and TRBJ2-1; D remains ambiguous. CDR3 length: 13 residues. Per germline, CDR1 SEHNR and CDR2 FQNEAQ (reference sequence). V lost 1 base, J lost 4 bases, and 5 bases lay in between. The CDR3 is CASSLVVYNEQFF. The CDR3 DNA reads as TGTGCCAGCAGCTTAGTGGTATACAATGAGCAGTTCTTC.

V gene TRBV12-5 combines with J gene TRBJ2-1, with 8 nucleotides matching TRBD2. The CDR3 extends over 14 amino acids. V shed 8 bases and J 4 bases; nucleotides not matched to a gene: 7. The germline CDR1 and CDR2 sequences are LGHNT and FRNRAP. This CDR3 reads CASNTGGVYNEQFF. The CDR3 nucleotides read TGTGCTAGTAATACCGGGGGGGTATACAATGAGCAGTTCTTC.

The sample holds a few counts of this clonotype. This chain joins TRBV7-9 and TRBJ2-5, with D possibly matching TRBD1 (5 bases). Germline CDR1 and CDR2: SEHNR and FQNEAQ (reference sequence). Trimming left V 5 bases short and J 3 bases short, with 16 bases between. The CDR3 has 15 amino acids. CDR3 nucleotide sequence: TGTGCCAGCAGCCGATTCCGGGTCAGGGAAGAGACCCAGTACTTC. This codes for CASSRFRVREETQYF.

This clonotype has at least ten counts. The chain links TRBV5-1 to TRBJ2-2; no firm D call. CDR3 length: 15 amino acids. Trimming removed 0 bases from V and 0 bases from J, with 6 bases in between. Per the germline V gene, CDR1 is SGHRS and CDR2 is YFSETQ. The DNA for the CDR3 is TGCGCCAGCAGCTTGGGGCCAGCGAACACCGGGGAGCTGTTTTTT. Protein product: CASSLGPANTGELFF.

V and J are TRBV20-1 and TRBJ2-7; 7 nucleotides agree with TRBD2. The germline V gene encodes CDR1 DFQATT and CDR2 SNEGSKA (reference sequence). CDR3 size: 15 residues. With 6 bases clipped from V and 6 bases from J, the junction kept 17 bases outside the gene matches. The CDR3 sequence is CSAPPTSDLVGEQYF. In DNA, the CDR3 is TGCAGTGCGCCTCCAACTAGCGACCTGGTTGGCGAGCAGTACTTC.

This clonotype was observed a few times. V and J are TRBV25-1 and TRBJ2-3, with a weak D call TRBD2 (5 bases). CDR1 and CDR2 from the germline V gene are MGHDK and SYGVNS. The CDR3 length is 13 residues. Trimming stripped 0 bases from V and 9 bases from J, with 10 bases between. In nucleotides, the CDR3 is TGTGCCAGCAGTGAATATATATCTAGCACGCAGTATTTT. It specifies CASSEYISSTQYF.

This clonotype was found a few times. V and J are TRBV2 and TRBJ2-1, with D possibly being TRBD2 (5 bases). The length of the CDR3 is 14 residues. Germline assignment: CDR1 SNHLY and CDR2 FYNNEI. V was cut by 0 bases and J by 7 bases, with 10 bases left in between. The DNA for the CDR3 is TGTGCCAGCAGTGAAGCGGCGGGCAAGAATGAGCAGTTCTTC. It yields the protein CASSEAAGKNEQFF.

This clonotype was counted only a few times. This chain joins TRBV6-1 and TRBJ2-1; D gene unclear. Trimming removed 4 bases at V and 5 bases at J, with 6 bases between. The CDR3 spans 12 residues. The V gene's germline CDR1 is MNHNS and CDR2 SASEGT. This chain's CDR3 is CASSGSNNEQFF. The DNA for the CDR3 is TGTGCCAGCAGTGGTTCCAACAATGAGCAGTTCTTC.

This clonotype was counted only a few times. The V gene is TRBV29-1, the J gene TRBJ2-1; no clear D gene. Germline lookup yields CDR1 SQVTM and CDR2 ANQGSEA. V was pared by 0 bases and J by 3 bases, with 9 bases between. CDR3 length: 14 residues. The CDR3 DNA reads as TGCAGCGTTGAAGATCTTACTAACTACAATGAGCAGTTCTTC. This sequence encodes CSVEDLTNYNEQFF.

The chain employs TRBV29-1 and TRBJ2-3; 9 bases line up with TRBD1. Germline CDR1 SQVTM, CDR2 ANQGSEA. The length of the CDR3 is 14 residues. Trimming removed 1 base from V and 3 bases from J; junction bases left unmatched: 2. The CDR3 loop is CSVEGTGATDTQYF. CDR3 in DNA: TGCAGCGTTGAAGGGACAGGGGCTACAGATACGCAGTATTTT.

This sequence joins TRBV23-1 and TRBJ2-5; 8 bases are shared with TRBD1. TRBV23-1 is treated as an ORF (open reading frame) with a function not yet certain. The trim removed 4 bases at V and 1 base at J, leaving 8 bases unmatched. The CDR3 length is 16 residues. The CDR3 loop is CASSRIGRGPQETQYF. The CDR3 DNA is TGCGCCAGCAGTCGAATAGGCAGGGGGCCCCAAGAGACCCAGTACTTC.

The chain's CDR3 is CASSVELAGRDEQYF. The CDR3 coding sequence is TGTGCCAGCAGCGTAGAGCTAGCGGGTAGAGATGAGCAGTACTTC. The V call is TRBV9, the J call TRBJ2-7; 8 bases fit TRBD2. The CDR3 covers 15 residues. The ends lost 0 bases at V and 7 bases at J; junction bases unmatched: 9. Germline V gene data show CDR1 as SGDLS and CDR2 as YYNGEE.

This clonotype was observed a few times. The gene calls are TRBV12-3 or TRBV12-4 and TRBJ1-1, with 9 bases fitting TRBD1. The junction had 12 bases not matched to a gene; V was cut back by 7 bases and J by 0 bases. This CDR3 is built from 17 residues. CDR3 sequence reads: CASTEGTGSFLNTEAFF. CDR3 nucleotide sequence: TGTGCCAGCACCGAAGGGACAGGGAGCTTTTTGAACACTGAAGCTTTCTTT.

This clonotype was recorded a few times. This CDR3 reads CASHTGSGANVLTF. The CDR3 nucleotides are TGTGCCAGCCATACAGGGTCTGGGGCCAACGTCCTGACTTTC. The V and J genes are TRBV18 and TRBJ2-6; D is possibly TRBD1 (6 bases). V was shortened by 8 bases and J by 1 base, with 9 bases between the two germline ends. Germline loops: CDR1 KGHSH, CDR2 LQKENI. The CDR3 contains 14 residues.

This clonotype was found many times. As DNA, the CDR3 is TGCAGCGTTGGGACGGACGCCTACGAGCAGTACTTC. It yields the protein CSVGTDAYEQYF. The chain links TRBV29-1 to TRBJ2-7; no clear D gene. The CDR3 spans 12 residues. Deletions cut 4 bases from V and 2 bases from J, with 9 bases between. Germline-derived CDR1 and CDR2 are SQVTM and ANQGSEA.

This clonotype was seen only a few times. The DNA of the CDR3 is TGTGCCAGAACCAGCTTTTTGCGGGAGAACTCAGATACGCAGTATTTT. The encoded protein is CARTSFLRENSDTQYF. The V gene is TRBV6-1, the J gene TRBJ2-3, with TRBD2 matching 7 bases. J lost 4 bases, V lost 9 bases, and 16 bases had no gene match. The length of the CDR3 is 16 residues. CDR1 is MNHNS, CDR2 SASEGT, per germline.